This section outlines one TCR beta chain sequence together with its context. Its antigen is as yet unknown. The same CDR3 can be traced to other DNA sequences in this sample. This record comes from a study of beta chain features in type 1 diabetes. General study points: The study notes PCR might favor shorter templates equally in patients and controls.

The study reverse transcribed the entire isolated RNA, so it sequenced expressed TCRB transcripts. Clones were read by immunoSEQ multiplex PCR, and TCRdb kept only the in-frame ones, dropping some. Of under 400,000 clones listed, around a fifth are singletons. The V and J ends lost 0 bases and 0 bases respectively, with 3 bases between them. This CDR3 has 14 amino acids. CDR1 is SGDLS and CDR2 is YYNGEE in the germline V gene. Sequences were obtained from naive CD4+ T cells from blood. This clonotype was obtained from a woman between 18 and 29 years old in good health. The chain joins TRBV9 to TRBJ2-2; D unresolved. CDR3 nucleotide sequence: TGTGCCAGCAGCGTAGCCACGAACACCGGGGAGCTGTTTTTT. Translation gives CASSVATNTGELFF. The entire variable domain, with the rest obtained from reference TRBV9 and TRBJ2-2, is as follows: DSGVTQTPKHLITATGQRVTLRCSPRSGDLSVYWYQQSLDQGLQFLIQYYNGEERAKGNILERFSAQQFPDLHSELNLSSLELGDSALYFCASSVATNTGELFFGEGSRLTVL.